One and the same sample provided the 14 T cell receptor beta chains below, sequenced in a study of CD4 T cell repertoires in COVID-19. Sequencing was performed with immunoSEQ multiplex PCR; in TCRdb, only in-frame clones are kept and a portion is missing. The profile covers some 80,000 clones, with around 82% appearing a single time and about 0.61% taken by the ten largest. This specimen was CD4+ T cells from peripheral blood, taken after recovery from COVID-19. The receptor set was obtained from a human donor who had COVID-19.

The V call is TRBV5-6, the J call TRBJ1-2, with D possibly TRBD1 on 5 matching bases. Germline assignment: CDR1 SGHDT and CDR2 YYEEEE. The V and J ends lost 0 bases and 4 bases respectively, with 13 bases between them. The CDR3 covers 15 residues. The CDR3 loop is CASSLGWDGLYGYTF. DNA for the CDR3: TGTGCCAGCAGCTTGGGCTGGGACGGCCTCTATGGCTACACCTTC.

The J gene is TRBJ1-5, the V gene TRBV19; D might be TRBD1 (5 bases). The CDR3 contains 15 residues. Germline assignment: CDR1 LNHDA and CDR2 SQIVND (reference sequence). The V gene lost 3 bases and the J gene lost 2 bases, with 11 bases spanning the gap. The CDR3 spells CASSISGRGNQPQHF. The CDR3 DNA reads TGTGCCAGTAGTATCTCAGGGAGAGGCAATCAGCCCCAGCATTTT.

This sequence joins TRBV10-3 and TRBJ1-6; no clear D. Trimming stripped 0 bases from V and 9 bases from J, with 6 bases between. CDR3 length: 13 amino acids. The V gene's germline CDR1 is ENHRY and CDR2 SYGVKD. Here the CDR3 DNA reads TGTGCCATCAGTGAGTCCGAGGTTTCACCCCTCCACTTT. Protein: CAISESEVSPLHF.

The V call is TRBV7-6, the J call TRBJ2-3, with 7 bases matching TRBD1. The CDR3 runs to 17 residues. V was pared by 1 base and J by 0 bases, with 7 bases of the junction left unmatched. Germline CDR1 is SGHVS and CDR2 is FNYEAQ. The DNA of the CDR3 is TGTGCCAGCAGCTTAGGGGGACAGCAACCTAGCACAGATACGCAGTATTTT. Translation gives CASSLGGQQPSTDTQYF.

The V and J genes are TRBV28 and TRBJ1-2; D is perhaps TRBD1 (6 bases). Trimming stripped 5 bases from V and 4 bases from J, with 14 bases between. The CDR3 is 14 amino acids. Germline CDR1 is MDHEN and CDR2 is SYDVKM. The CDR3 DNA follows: TGTGCCAGCAGTCCGTTCACAGGGATCTATGGCTACACCTTC. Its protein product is CASSPFTGIYGYTF.

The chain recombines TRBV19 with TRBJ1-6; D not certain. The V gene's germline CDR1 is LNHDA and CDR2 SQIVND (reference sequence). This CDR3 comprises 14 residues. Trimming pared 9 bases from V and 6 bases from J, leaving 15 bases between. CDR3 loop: CASPDSRVNSPLHF. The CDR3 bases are TGTGCCAGCCCGGACTCTCGGGTTAATTCACCCCTCCACTTT.

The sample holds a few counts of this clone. CDR3 protein: CAISGTLGGYTF. The CDR3, as DNA: TGTGCCATCAGCGGGACGCTGGGTGGCTACACCTTC. V and J are TRBV10-3 and TRBJ1-2, with a weak D call TRBD1 (5 bases). V shed 6 bases and J shed 7 bases, with 12 bases lying between them. The length of the CDR3 is 12 residues. Germline-derived CDR1 and CDR2 are ENHRY and SYGVKD.

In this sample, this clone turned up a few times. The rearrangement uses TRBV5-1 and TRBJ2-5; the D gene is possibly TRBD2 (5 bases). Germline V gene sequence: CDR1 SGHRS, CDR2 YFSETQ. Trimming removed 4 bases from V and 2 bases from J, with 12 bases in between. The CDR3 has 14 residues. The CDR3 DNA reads TGCGCCAGCAGCCAACCCAGCGGTCAAGAGACCCAGTACTTC. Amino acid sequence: CASSQPSGQETQYF.

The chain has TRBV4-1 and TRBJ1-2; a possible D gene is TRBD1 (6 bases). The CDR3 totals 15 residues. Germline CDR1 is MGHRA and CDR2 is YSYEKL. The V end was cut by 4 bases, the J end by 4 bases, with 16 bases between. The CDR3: CASSPGQTRSYGYTF. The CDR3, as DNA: TGCGCCAGCAGCCCAGGACAGACCAGATCCTATGGCTACACCTTC.

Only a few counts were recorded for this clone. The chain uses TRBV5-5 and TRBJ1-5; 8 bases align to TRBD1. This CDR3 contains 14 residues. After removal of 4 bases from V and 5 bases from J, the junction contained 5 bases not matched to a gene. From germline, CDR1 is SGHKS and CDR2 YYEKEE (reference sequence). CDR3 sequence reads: CASSPGQGHQPQHF. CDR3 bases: TGTGCCAGCAGCCCTGGACAGGGACATCAGCCCCAGCATTTT.

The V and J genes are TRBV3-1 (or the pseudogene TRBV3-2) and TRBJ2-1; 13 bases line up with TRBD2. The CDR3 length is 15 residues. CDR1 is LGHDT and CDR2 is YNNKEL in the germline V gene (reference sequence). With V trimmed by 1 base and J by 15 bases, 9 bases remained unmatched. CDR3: CASSQAGTSGMVVFF. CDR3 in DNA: TGTGCCAGCAGCCAAGCGGGGACTAGCGGGATGGTGGTGTTCTTC.

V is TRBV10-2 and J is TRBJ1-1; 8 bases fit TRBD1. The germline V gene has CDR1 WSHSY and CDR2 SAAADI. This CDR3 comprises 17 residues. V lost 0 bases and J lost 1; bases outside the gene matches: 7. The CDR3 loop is CASSESSGGTGNTEAFF. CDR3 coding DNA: TGCGCCAGCAGTGAGTCAAGTGGAGGGACAGGGAACACTGAAGCTTTCTTT.

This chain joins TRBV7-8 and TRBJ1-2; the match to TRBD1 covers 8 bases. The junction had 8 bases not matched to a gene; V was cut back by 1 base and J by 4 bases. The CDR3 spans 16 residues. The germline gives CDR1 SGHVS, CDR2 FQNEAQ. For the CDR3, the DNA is TGTGCCAGCAGCTTAGGTGTGACAGGGGAGGGCTATGGCTACACCTTC. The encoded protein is CASSLGVTGEGYGYTF.

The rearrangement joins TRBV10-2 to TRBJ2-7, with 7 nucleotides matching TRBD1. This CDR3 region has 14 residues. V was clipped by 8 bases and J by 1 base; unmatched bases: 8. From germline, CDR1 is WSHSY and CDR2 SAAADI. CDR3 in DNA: TGCGCCAGCGGTCGGACAGGTGGGTCCTACGAGCAGTACTTC. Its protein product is CASGRTGGSYEQYF.